This entry lists 18 T cell receptor beta chains sequenced from one sample in a study of radiotherapy plus CTLA-4 blockade in lung cancer. The protocol was immunoSEQ multiplex PCR, while the TCRdb copy is restricted to in-frame clones and leaves out a portion. The data hold roughly 100,000 clones, with around 84% observed a single time. Specimen: peripheral blood, collected from a patient treated with radiotherapy plus ipilimumab. The receptor set was obtained from a human donor with non-small cell lung cancer that progressed on radiotherapy plus ipilimumab.

This CDR3 is CASSVDPAVGSSYEQYF. CDR3 in DNA: TGTGCCAGCAGCGTAGACCCAGCGGTAGGGAGCTCCTACGAGCAGTACTTC. This chain connects TRBV9 to TRBJ2-7, with a weak D call TRBD2 (5 bases). Trimming cost V 0 bases and J 0 bases, with 16 bases left between them. Germline V gene sequence: CDR1 SGDLS, CDR2 YYNGEE. The CDR3 contains 17 residues.

The chain carries TRBV13 and TRBJ1-1; perhaps TRBD1 as D (6 bases). V was pared by 8 bases and J by 3 bases, with 19 bases between. From germline, CDR1 is PRHDT and CDR2 FYEKMQ (reference sequence). The CDR3 covers 15 residues. CDR3 sequence (DNA): TGTGCCAGCGGGCGGCTCGACAGGCCAGACACTGAAGCTTTCTTT. Translation: CASGRLDRPDTEAFF.

This clone came up once. A much bigger clone sits one base away, suggesting this may be a read error. The sample holds other DNA sequences that translate to the same CDR3. The rearrangement links TRBV6-6 to TRBJ1-1; D is unclear. The CDR3 covers 12 residues. V dropped 2 bases and J dropped 2 bases, with 3 bases sitting between them. In germline, CDR1 is MNHNY, CDR2 SVGAGI (reference sequence). In DNA form, the CDR3 reads TGTGCCAGCAGTTACACTAACACTGAAGCTTTCTTT. Residues: CASSYTNTEAFF.

This clone was seen only a few times. The rearrangement uses TRBV28 and TRBJ2-1, with D perhaps matching TRBD1 (6 bases). Germline loops: CDR1 MDHEN, CDR2 SYDVKM. Trimming took off 7 bases at V and 0 bases at J, with 13 bases between the two ends. The CDR3 is made up of 15 amino acids. Written as DNA, the CDR3 is TGTGCCAGCACGAGGTTACAGGGCTCCTACAATGAGCAGTTCTTC. Amino acid sequence: CASTRLQGSYNEQFF.

The chain employs TRBV7-9 and TRBJ2-1; D is uncertain. Germline CDR1 reads SEHNR; CDR2 reads FQNEAQ (reference sequence). The CDR3 runs to 14 residues. With 7 bases removed from V and 3 bases from J, the gap between germline ends came to 13 bases. The DNA of the CDR3 is TGTGCCAGCACCTACGAACAGTACTACAATGAGCAGTTCTTC. This codes for CASTYEQYYNEQFF.

This clone was seen a handful of times. The rearrangement joins TRBV5-4 to TRBJ1-1, with D unclear. This CDR3 region has 13 residues. V lost 4 bases and J 1 base, leaving 8 bases between the germline ends. Germline CDR1 SGHNT, CDR2 YYREEE (reference sequence). The CDR3 bases are TGTGCCAGCAGCCTCGACAAGAACACTGAAGCTTTCTTT. It encodes CASSLDKNTEAFF.

This clone was seen just once. The genes are TRBV27 and TRBJ2-1; D unclear. The V and J ends lost 2 bases and 6 bases respectively, with 8 bases between them. The CDR3 is 13 residues long. Germline assignment: CDR1 MNHEY and CDR2 SMNVEV (reference sequence). The CDR3 loop reads CASSLNPSNEQFF. The CDR3 DNA sequence: TGTGCCAGCAGTTTAAATCCGTCCAATGAGCAGTTCTTC.

The chain recombines TRBV5-1 with TRBJ2-1; D might be TRBD2 (5 bases). V lost 0 bases to trimming and J lost 3 bases, with 13 bases between them. The CDR3 runs to 16 residues. Germline V gene lookup returns CDR1 SGHRS and CDR2 YFSETQ. The chain's CDR3 is CASSLAEGVLYNEQFF. CDR3 bases: TGCGCCAGCAGCTTGGCCGAGGGAGTCCTCTACAATGAGCAGTTCTTC.

The chain recombines TRBV2 with TRBJ1-4, with 8 bases aligning to TRBD1. CDR3 size: 17 residues. J lost 7 bases, V lost 0 bases, and 10 bases had no gene match. CDR1 SNHLY and CDR2 FYNNEI come from the germline V gene. The CDR3 coding sequence is TGTGCCAGCAGTGAAGCCGGACAGGGCCCTAACGGTGAAAAACTGTTTTTT. The encoded protein is CASSEAGQGPNGEKLFF.

This clone is a singleton in its sample. The chain joins TRBV10-2 to TRBJ2-1; 9 bases align to TRBD2. Germline values: CDR1 WSHSY, CDR2 SAAADI. The CDR3 covers 15 residues. J lost 5 bases, V lost 6 bases, and 8 bases had no gene match. CDR3 protein: CASSRLAANNNEQFF. The CDR3 nucleotides read TGCGCCAGCAGCAGACTAGCGGCAAACAACAATGAGCAGTTCTTC.

This clone was seen more than once but under ten times. This chain links TRBV9 with TRBJ1-4; no clear D gene. CDR1 SGDLS and CDR2 YYNGEE come from the germline V gene. The CDR3 is 14 amino acids. V was clipped by 1 base and J by 0 bases, with 4 bases between them. The CDR3, as DNA: TGTGCCAGCAGCGTACGTTCAACTAATGAAAAACTGTTTTTT. This codes for CASSVRSTNEKLFF.

This clone was seen a few times. The chain is built from TRBV11-2 and TRBJ2-2; D may be TRBD2 (5 bases). Germline V lookup: CDR1 SGHAT, CDR2 FQNNGV. The V gene lost 2 bases and the J gene lost 7 bases, with 14 bases spanning the gap. CDR3 length: 15 residues. This CDR3 is CASSLNIRDIGELFF. In DNA form, the CDR3 reads TGTGCCAGCAGCTTAAATATTCGGGATATCGGGGAGCTGTTTTTT.

The rearrangement uses TRBV28 and TRBJ2-7; D not certain. Trimming removed 5 bases from V and 2 bases from J, with 7 bases in between. Germline CDR1 is MDHEN and CDR2 is SYDVKM. The CDR3 sequence is 12 residues long. For the CDR3, the DNA is TGTGCCAGCAGTAATTGGCCCTACGAGCAGTACTTC. It yields the protein CASSNWPYEQYF.

V usage is TRBV9 and J usage is TRBJ1-2; D unclear. Germline V gene data show CDR1 as SGDLS and CDR2 as YYNGEE. Trimming pared 4 bases from V and 8 bases from J, leaving 12 bases between. This CDR3 is built from 12 residues. CDR3 amino acids: CASSPDSRGYTF. The CDR3 region has the DNA TGTGCCAGCAGCCCCGATTCAAGAGGCTACACCTTC.

J is TRBJ2-1 and V is TRBV11-1, with a possible D match to TRBD2 (5 bases). Trimming shortened V by 6 bases and J by 5 bases, and 14 bases separated the two germline ends. This CDR3 has 14 residues. Germline CDR1 SGHAT, CDR2 FQDESV (reference sequence). The CDR3 loop is CASSKSGNNNEQFF. CDR3 bases: TGTGCCAGCAGTAAGAGCGGTAACAACAATGAGCAGTTCTTC.

To note about this clone: The same CDR3 is also encoded by other DNA sequences in this sample. The rearrangement links TRBV5-1 to TRBJ2-3, with a weak D call TRBD2 (6 bases). Germline loops: CDR1 SGHRS, CDR2 YFSETQ. This CDR3 has 15 amino acids. V was cut by 0 bases and J by 2 bases, with 10 bases left in between. Here the CDR3 DNA reads TGCGCCAGCAGCTTGGCCTCGGGGGTCACAGATACGCAGTATTTT. Its protein is CASSLASGVTDTQYF.

The rearrangement links TRBV6-5 to TRBJ2-1; 9 nucleotides line up with TRBD2. CDR3 length: 14 residues. The germline V gene has CDR1 MNHEY and CDR2 SVGAGI. Trimming cost V 7 bases and J 9 bases; bases outside gene matches: 10. The CDR3 DNA reads TGTGCCAGCACCGACGCGGGACTAGCAAGTGAGCAGTTCTTC. It specifies CASTDAGLASEQFF.

Note on this clone: The sample carries other DNA sequences with the same CDR3. This rearrangement joins TRBV5-1 to TRBJ2-3; no definite D call. This CDR3 spans 13 amino acids. The germline CDR1 and CDR2 sequences are SGHRS and YFSETQ. V lost 0 bases and J lost 3, with 5 bases in between. The CDR3 DNA is TGCGCCAGCAGCTTGGCGGCAACAGATACGCAGTATTTT. It specifies CASSLAATDTQYF.